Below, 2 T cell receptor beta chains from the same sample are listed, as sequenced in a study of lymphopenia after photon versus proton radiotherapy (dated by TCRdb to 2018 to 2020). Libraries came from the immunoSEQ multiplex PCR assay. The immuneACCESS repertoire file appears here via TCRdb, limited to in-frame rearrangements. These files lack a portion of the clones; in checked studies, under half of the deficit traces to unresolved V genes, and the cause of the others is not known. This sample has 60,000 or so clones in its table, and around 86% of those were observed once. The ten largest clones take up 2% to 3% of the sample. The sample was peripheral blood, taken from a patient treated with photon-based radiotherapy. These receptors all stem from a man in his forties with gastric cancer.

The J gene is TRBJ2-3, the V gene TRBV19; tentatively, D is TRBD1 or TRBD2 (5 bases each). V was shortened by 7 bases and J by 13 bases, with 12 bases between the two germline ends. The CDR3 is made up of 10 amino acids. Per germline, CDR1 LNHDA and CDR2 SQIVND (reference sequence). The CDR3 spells CASTGAPKYF. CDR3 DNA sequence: TGTGCCAGTACCGGGGCCCCTAAGTATTTT.

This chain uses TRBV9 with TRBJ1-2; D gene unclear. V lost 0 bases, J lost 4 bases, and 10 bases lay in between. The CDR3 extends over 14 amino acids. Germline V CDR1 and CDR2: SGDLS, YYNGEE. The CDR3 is CASSVDPSSYGYTF. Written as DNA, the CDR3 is TGTGCCAGCAGCGTAGATCCCAGTTCCTATGGCTACACCTTC. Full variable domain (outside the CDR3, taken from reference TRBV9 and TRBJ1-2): DSGVTQTPKHLITATGQRVTLRCSPRSGDLSVYWYQQSLDQGLQFLIQYYNGEERAKGNILERFSAQQFPDLHSELNLSSLELGDSALYFCASSVDPSSYGYTFGSGTRLTVV.